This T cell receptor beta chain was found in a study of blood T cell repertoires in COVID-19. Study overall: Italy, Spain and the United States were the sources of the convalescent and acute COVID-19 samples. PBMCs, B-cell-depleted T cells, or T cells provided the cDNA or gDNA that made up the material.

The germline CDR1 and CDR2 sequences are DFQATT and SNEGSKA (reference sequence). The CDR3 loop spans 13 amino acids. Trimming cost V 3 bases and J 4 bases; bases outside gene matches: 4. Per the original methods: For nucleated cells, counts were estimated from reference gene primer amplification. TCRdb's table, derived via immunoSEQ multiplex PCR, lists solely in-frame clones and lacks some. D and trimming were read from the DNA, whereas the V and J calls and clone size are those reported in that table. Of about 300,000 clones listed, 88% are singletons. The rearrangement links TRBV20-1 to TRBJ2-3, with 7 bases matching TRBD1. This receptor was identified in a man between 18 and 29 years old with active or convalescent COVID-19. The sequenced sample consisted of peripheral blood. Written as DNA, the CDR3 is TGCAGTGCTAGTACAGGGGCCCCAGATACGCAGTATTTT. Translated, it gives CSASTGAPDTQYF.